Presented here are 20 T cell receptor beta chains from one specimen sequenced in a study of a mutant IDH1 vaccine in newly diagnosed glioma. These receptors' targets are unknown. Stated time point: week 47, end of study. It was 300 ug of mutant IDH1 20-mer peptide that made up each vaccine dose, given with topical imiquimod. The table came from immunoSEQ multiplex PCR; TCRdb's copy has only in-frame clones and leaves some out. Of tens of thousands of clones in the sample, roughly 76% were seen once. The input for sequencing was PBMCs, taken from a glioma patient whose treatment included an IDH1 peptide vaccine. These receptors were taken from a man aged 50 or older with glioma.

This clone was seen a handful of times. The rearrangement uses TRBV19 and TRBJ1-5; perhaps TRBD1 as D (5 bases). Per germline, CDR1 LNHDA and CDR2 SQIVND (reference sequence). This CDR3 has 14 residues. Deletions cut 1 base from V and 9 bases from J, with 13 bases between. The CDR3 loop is CASSIGGSGPPQHF. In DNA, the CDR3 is TGTGCCAGTAGTATAGGGGGGTCGGGTCCGCCCCAGCATTTT.

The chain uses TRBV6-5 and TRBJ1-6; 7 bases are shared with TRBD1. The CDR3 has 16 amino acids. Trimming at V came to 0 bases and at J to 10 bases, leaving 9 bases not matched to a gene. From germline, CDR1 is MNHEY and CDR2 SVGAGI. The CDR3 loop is CASSYSIGRGTSPLHF. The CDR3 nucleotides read TGTGCCAGCAGTTACTCGATCGGCAGGGGGACGTCACCCCTCCACTTT.

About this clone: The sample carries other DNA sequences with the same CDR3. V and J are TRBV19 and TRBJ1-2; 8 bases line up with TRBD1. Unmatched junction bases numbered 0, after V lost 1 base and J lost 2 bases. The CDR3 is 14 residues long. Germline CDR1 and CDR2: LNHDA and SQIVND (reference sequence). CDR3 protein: CASSIGTGNYGYTF. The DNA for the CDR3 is TGTGCCAGTAGTATAGGGACAGGGAACTATGGCTACACCTTC.

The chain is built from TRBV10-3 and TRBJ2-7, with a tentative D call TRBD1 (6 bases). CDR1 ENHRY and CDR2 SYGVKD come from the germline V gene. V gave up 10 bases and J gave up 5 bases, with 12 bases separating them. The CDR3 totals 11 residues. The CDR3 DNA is TGTGCCAACGGCAGGGGAAACGAGCAGTACTTC. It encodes CANGRGNEQYF.

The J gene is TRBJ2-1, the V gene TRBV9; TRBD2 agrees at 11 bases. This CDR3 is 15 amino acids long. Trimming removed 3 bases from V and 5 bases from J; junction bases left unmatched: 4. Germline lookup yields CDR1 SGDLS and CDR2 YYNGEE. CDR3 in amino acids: CASSGNSGGDNEQFF. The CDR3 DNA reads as TGTGCCAGCAGCGGAAATAGCGGGGGGGACAATGAGCAGTTCTTC. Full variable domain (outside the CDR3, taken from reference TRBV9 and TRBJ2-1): DSGVTQTPKHLITATGQRVTLRCSPRSGDLSVYWYQQSLDQGLQFLIQYYNGEERAKGNILERFSAQQFPDLHSELNLSSLELGDSALYFCASSGNSGGDNEQFFGPGTRLTVL.

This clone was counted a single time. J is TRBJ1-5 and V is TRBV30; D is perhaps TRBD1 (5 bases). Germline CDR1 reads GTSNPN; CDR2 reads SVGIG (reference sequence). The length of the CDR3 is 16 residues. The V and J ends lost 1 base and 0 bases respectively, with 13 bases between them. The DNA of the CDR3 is TGTGCCTGGAGTGGGGGCAGTTCAAATAGCAATCAGCCCCAGCATTTT. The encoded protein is CAWSGGSSNSNQPQHF.

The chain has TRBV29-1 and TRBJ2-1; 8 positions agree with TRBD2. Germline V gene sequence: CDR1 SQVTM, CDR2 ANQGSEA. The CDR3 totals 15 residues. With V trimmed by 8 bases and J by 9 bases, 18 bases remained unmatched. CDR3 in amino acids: CSLKGSAGVGSEQFF. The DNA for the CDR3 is TGCAGCCTAAAAGGGTCAGCGGGGGTAGGAAGTGAGCAGTTCTTC.

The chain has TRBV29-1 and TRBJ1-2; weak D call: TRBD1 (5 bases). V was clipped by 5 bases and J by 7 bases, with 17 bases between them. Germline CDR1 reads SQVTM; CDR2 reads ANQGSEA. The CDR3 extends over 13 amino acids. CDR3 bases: TGCAGCGTTAGCTCGTCGGGGGGAAGTGGCTACACCTTC. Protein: CSVSSSGGSGYTF.

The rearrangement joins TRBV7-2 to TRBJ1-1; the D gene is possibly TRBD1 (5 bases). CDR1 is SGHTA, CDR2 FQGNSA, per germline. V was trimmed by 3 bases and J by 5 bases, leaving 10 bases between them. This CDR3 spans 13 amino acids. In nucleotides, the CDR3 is TGTGCCAGCAGCTTCAAGCAGGGAACTGAAGCTTTCTTT. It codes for CASSFKQGTEAFF.

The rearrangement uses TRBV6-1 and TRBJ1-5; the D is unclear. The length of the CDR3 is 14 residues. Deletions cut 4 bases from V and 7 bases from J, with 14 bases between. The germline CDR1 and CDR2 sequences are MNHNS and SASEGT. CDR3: CASSVEAPPQPQHF. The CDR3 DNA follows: TGTGCCAGCAGTGTTGAGGCTCCCCCGCAGCCCCAGCATTTT.

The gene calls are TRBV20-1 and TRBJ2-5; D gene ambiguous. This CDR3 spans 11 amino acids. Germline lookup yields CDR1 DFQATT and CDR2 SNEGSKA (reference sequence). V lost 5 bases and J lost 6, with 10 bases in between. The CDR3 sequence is CSAFVGKTQYF. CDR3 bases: TGCAGTGCTTTTGTGGGGAAGACCCAGTACTTC.

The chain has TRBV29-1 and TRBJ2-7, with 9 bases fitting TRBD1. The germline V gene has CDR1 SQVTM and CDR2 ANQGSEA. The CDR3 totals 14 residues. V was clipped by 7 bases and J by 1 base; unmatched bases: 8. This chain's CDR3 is CSAMRTGVSYEQYF. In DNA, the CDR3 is TGCAGCGCAATGAGGACAGGGGTTTCCTACGAGCAGTACTTC.

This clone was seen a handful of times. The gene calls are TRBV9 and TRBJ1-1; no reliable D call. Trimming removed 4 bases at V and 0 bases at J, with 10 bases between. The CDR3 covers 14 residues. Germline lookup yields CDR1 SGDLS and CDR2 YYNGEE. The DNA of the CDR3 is TGTGCCAGCAGCTTACAGAGGATGAACACTGAAGCTTTCTTT. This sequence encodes CASSLQRMNTEAFF.

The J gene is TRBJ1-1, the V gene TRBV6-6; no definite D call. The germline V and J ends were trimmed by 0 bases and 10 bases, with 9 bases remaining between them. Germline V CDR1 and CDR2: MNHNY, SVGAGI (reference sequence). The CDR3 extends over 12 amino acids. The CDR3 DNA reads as TGTGCCAGCAGTTACTCGGAGGGCGGAGCTTTCTTT. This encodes CASSYSEGGAFF.

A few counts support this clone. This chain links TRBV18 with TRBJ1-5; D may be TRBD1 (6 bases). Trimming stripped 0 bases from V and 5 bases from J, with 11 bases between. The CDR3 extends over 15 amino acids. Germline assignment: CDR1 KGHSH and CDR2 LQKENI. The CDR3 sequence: CASSPPGQGDQPQHF. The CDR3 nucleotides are TGTGCCAGCTCACCACCGGGACAAGGAGATCAGCCCCAGCATTTT.

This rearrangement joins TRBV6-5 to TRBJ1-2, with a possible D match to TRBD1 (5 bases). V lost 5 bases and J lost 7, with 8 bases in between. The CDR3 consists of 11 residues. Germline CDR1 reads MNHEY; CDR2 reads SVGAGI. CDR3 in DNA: TGTGCCAGCAGTCCTGGGGCTGGCTACACCTTC. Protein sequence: CASSPGAGYTF.

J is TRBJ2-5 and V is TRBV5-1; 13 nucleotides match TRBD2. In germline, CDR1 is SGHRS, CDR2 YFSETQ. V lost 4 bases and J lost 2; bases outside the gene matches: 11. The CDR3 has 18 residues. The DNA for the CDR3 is TGCGCCAGCAGCCCGTCACTAGCGGGGGGGTTTGGGCAAGAGACCCAGTACTTC. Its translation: CASSPSLAGGFGQETQYF. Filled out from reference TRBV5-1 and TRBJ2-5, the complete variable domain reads KAGVTQTPRYLIKTRGQQVTLSCSPISGHRSVSWYQQTPGQGLQFLFEYFSETQRNKGNFPGRFSGRQFSNSRSEMNVSTLELGDSALYLCASSPSLAGGFGQETQYFGPGTRLLVL.

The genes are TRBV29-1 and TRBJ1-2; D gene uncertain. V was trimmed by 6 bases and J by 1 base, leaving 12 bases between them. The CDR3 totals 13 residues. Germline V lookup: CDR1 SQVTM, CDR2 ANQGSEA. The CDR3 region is CSVVTTSNYGYTF. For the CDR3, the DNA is TGCAGCGTCGTGACCACCAGTAACTATGGCTACACCTTC. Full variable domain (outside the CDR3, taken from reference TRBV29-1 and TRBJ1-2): SAVISQKPSRDICQRGTSLTIQCQVDSQVTMMFWYRQQPGQSLTLIATANQGSEATYESGFVIDKFPISRPNLTFSTLTVSNMSPEDSSIYLCSVVTTSNYGYTFGSGTRLTVV.

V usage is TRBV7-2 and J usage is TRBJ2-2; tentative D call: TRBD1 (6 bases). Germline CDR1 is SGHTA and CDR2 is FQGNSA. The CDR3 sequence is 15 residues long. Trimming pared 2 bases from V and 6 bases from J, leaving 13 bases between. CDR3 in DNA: TGTGCCAGCAGCTTAATATCAGGGGCGGCCGGGGAGCTGTTTTTT. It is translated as CASSLISGAAGELFF.

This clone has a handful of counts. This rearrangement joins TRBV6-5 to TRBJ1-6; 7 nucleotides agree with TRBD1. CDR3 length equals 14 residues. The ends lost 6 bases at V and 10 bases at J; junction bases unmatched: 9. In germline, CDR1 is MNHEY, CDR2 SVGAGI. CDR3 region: CASRPTGEGSPLHF. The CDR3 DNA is TGTGCCAGCAGACCAACAGGGGAGGGATCACCCCTCCACTTT.